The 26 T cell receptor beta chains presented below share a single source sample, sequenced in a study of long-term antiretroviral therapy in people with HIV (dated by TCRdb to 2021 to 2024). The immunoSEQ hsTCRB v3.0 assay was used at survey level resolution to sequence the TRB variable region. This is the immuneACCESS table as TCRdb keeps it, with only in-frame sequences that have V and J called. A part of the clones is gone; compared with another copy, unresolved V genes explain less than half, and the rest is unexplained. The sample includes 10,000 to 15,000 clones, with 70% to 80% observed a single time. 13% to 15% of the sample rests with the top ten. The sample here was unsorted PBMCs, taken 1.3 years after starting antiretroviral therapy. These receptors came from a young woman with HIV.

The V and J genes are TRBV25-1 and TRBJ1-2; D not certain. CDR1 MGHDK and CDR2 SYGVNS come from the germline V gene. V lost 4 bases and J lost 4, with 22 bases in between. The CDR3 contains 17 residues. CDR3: CASSATRLDRQFYGYTF. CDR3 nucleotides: TGTGCCAGCAGTGCCACGCGTCTGGACCGTCAATTCTATGGCTACACCTTC.

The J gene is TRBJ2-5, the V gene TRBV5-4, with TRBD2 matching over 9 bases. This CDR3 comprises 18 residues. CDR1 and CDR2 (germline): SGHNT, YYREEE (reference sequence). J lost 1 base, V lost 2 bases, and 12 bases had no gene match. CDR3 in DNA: TGTGCCAGCAGCTTTTTAGCGGGGGTGGGTTTTGGCCAAGAGACCCAGTACTTC. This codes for CASSFLAGVGFGQETQYF.

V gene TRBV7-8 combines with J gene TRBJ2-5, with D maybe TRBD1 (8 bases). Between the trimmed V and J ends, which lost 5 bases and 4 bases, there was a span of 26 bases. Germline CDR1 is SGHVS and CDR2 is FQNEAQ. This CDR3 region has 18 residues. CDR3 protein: CASSLGQDSWGGRETQYF. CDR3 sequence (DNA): TGTGCCAGCAGCCTGGGACAGGACTCCTGGGGGGGGAGAGAGACCCAGTACTTC.

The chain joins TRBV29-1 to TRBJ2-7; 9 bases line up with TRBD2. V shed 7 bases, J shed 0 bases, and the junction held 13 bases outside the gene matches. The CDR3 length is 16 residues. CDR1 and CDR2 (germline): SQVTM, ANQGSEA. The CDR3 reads CSGEATSGWSSYEQYF. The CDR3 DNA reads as TGCAGCGGCGAGGCCACTAGCGGGTGGAGCTCCTACGAGCAGTACTTC.

CDR3 nucleotide sequence: TGTGCCAGCAGCCAGGACAGGGGCCCATCCTACGAGCAGTACTTC. Its protein product is CASSQDRGPSYEQYF. The rearrangement joins TRBV7-9 to TRBJ2-7, with 9 bases identical to TRBD1. From germline, CDR1 is SEHNR and CDR2 FQNEAQ (reference sequence). The CDR3 totals 15 residues. After removal of 5 bases from V and 1 base from J, the junction contained 6 bases not matched to a gene.

The chain's CDR3 is CASSLSPGQQETQYF. The CDR3 DNA follows: TGTGCCAGCAGCTTGTCGCCGGGACAGCAAGAGACCCAGTACTTC. The V gene is TRBV7-9, the J gene TRBJ2-5; 7 positions agree with TRBD1. V shed 3 bases, J shed 2 bases, and the junction held 6 bases outside the gene matches. The CDR3 extends over 15 amino acids. Germline lookup yields CDR1 SEHNR and CDR2 FQNEAQ (reference sequence).

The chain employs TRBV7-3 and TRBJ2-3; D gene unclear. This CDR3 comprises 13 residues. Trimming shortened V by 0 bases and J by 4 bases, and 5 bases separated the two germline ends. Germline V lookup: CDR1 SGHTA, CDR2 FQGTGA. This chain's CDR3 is CASSLTLPDTQYF. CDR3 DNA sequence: TGTGCCAGCAGCTTAACGTTGCCAGATACGCAGTATTTT.

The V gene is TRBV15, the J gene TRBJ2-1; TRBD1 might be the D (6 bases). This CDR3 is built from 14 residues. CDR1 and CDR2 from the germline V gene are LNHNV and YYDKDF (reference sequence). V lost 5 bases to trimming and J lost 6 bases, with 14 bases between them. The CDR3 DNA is TGTGCCACCAGCCACAGGGAATCTGGCAATGAGCAGTTCTTC. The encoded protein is CATSHRESGNEQFF.

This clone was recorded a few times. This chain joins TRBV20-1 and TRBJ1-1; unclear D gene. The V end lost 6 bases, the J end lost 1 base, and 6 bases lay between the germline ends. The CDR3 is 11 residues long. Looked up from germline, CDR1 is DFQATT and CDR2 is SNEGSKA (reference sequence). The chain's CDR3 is CSAEGNTEAFF. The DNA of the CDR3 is TGCAGTGCCGAGGGGAACACTGAAGCTTTCTTT.

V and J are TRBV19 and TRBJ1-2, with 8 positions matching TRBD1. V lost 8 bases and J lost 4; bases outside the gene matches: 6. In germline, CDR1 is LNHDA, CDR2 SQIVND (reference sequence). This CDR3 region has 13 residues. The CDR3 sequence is CASPGTGGYGYTF. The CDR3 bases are TGTGCCAGTCCCGGGACAGGAGGCTATGGCTACACCTTC.

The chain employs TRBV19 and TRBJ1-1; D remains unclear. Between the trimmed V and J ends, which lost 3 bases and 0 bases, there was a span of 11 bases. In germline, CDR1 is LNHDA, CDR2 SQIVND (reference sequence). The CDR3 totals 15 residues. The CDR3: CASSIEAALNTEAFF. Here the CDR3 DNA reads TGTGCCAGTAGTATCGAGGCAGCCTTGAACACTGAAGCTTTCTTT.

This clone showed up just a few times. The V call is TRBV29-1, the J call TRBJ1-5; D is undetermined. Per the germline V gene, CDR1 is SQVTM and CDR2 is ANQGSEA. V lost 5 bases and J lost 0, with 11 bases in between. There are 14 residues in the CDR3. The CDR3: CSVRGLYSNQPQHF. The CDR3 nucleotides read TGCAGCGTTCGGGGTCTTTATAGCAATCAGCCCCAGCATTTT.

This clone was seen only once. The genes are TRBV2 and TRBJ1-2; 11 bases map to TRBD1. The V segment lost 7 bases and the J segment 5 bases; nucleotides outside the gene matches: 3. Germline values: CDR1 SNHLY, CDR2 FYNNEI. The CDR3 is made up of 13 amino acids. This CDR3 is CASMGTGGYGYTF. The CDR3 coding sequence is TGTGCCAGCATGGGGACAGGGGGTTATGGCTACACCTTC.

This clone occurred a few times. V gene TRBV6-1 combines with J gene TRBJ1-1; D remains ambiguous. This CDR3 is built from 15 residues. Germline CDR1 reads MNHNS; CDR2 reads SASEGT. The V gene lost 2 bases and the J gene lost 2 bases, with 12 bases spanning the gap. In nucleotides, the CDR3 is TGTGCCAGCAGTGAATCATCCCGAATCAACACTGAAGCTTTCTTT. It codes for CASSESSRINTEAFF.

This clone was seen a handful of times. CDR3 bases: TGTGCCAGCAAAGACTTGGGATACTACGAGCAGTACTTC. Its translation: CASKDLGYYEQYF. The gene calls are TRBV2 and TRBJ2-7; D is ambiguous. The germline gives CDR1 SNHLY, CDR2 FYNNEI. The CDR3 has 13 residues. Trimming removed 7 bases at V and 3 bases at J, with 13 bases between.

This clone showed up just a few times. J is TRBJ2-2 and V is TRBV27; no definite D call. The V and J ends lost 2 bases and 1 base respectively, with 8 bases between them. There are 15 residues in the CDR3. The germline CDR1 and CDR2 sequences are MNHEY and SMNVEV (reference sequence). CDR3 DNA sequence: TGTGCCAGCAGTTTAAACACCCTGAACACCGGGGAGCTGTTTTTT. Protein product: CASSLNTLNTGELFF.

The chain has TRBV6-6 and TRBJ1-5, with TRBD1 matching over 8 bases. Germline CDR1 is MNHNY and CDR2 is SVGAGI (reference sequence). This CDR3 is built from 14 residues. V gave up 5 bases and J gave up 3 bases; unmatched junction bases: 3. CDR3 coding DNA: TGTGCCAGCAGTGGACAGGGACCCAATCAGCCCCAGCATTTT. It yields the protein CASSGQGPNQPQHF.

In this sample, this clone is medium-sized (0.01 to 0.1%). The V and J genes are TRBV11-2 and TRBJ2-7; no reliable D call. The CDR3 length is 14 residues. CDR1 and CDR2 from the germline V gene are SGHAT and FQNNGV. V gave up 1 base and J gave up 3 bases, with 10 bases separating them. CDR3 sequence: CASSLGARYYEQYF. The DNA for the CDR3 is TGTGCCAGCAGCTTAGGAGCGCGATACTACGAGCAGTACTTC.

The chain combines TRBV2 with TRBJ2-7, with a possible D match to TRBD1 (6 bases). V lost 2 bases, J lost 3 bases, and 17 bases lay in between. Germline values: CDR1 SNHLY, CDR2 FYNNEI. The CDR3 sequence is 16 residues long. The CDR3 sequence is CASSEHKTGGVYEQYF. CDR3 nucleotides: TGTGCCAGCAGTGAACACAAGACAGGCGGCGTCTACGAGCAGTACTTC.

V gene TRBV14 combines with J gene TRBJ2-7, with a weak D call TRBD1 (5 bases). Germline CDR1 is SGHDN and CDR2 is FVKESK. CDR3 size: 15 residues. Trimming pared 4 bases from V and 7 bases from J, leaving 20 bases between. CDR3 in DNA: TGTGCCAGCAGCCCACGGGTGGGCAGGGTTCGGGAGCAGTACTTC. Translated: CASSPRVGRVREQYF.

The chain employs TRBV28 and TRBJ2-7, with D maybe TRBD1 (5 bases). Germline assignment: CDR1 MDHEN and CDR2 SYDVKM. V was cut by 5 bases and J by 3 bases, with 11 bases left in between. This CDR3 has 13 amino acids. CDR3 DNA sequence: TGTGCCAGCAGTACCGACAGCGACTACGAGCAGTACTTC. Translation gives CASSTDSDYEQYF.

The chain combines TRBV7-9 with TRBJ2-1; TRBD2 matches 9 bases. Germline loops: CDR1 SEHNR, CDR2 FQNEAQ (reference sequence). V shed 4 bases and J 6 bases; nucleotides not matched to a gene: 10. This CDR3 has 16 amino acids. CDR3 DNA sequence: TGTGCCAGCAGCTCGTCGGGGGGACTAGCTGGCAATGAGCAGTTCTTC. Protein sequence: CASSSSGGLAGNEQFF.

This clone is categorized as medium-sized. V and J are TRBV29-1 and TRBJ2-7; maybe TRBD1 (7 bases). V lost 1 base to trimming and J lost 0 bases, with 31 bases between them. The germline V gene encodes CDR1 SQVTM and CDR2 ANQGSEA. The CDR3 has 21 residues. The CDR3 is CSVEVPSGTAGPSSGSYEQYF. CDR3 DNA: TGCAGCGTTGAAGTCCCCTCCGGGACAGCGGGCCCTAGTTCTGGCTCCTACGAGCAGTACTTC.

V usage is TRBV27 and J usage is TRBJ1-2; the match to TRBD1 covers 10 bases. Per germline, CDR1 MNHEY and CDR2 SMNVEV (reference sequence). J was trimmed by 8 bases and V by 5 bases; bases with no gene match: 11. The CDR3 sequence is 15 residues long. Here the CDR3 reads CASSVRDRGFSGYTF. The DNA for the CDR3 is TGTGCCAGCAGTGTCCGGGACAGGGGATTCTCCGGCTACACCTTC.

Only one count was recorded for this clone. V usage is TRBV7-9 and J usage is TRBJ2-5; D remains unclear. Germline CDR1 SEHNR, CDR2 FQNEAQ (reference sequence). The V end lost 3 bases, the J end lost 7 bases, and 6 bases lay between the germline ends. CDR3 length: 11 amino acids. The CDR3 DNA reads TGTGCCAGCAGCTTGACTCCGACCCAGTACTTC. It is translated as CASSLTPTQYF.

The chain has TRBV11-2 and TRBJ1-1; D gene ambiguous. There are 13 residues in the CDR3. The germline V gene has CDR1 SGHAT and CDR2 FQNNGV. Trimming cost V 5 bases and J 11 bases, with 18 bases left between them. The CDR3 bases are TGTGCCAGCAGCCCCATGACGGGAGGACCTGCTTTCTTT. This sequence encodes CASSPMTGGPAFF.